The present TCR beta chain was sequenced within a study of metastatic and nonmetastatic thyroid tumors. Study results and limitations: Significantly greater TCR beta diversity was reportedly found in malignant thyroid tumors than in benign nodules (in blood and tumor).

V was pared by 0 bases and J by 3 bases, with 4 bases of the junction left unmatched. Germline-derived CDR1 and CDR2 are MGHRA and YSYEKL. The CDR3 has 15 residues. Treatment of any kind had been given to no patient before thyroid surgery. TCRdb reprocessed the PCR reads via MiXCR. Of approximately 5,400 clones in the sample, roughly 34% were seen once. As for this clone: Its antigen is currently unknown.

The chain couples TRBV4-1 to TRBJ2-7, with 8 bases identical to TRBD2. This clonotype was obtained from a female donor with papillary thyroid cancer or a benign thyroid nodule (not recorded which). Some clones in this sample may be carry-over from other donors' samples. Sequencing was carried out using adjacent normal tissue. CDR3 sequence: CASSQDSTSGYEQYF. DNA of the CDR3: TGCGCCAGCAGCCAAGATAGCACTAGCGGCTACGAGCAGTACTTC.